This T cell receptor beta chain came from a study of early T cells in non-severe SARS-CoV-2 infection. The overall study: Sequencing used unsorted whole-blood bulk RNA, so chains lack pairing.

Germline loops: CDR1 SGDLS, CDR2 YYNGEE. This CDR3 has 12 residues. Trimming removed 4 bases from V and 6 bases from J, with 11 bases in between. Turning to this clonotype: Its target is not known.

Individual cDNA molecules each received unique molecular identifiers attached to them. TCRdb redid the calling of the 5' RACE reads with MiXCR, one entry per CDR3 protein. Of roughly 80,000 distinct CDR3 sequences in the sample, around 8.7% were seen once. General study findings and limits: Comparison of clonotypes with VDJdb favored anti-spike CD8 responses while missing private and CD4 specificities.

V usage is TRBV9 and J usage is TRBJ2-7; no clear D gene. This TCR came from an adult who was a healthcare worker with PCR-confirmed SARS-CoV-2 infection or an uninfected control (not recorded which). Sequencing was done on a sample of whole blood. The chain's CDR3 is CASSPSFGEQYF. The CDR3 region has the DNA TGTGCCAGCAGCCCATCCTTTGGCGAGCAGTACTTC.